The count of the clone carrying this TCR beta chain is one. Other DNA sequences of this sample code for an identical CDR3. Trimming left V 1 base short and J 2 bases short, with 9 bases between. The CDR3 sequence is 15 residues long. Germline CDR1 and CDR2: LGHDT and YNNKEL (reference sequence). Assay: immunoSEQ multiplex PCR; the TCRdb copy retains only in-frame clones and omits some. Seen here are around 420,000 clones, roughly 90% observed once, and the top ten hold more than 2%. The sample originates from a study of blood T cell repertoires in COVID-19. Donors were grouped by their self-reported clinical history.

The receptor's source is a woman in her thirties or forties with acute COVID-19. Sequencing used PBMCs or T cells enriched from blood (not recorded which). The V call is TRBV3-1 (or the pseudogene TRBV3-2), the J call TRBJ1-3; D not certain. Written as DNA, the CDR3 is TGTGCCAGCAGCCAAGGAGGCGGGGCTGGAAACACCATATATTTT. Encoded protein: CASSQGGGAGNTIYF.